These 10 T cell receptor beta chains share one sample of origin, sequenced in a study of T cell repertoires in cytomegalovirus infection. Each CDR3 protein is one row after TCRdb ran MiXCR on the reads. This repertoire shows some 160,000 distinct CDR3 sequences, roughly a sixth found once; its top ten account for about 19%. What was sequenced was CD8+ T cells from PBMCs. These receptors were obtained from a human donor in good health (CMV status not recorded). Some clones in this sample may be carry-over from other donors' samples.

V usage is TRBV6-2 or TRBV6-3 and J usage is TRBJ1-5; D uncertain. Looked up from germline, CDR1 is MNHEY and CDR2 is SVGEGT. The CDR3 has 15 residues. V lost 2 bases, J lost 4 bases, and 12 bases lay in between. Here the CDR3 reads CASSYKTGFNQPQHF. In nucleotides, the CDR3 is TGTGCCAGCAGTTACAAAACGGGTTTTAATCAGCCCCAGCATTTT.

This chain connects TRBV6-2 or TRBV6-3 to TRBJ1-1; D call uncertain. There are 14 residues in the CDR3. The germline V gene has CDR1 MNHEY and CDR2 SVGEGT. V dropped 2 bases and J dropped 1 base, with 8 bases sitting between them. The CDR3 protein is CASSYRGKNTEAFF. In DNA form, the CDR3 reads TGTGCCAGCAGTTACCGGGGAAAGAACACTGAAGCTTTCTTT.

Note on this clonotype: A much larger clone is a single base away; this may be a read error. The chain employs TRBV7-3 and TRBJ2-1, with a possible D match to TRBD1 (5 bases). The CDR3 spans 15 residues. Germline CDR1 reads SGHTA; CDR2 reads FQGTGA. V lost 3 bases, J lost 9 bases, and 18 bases lay in between. Written as DNA, the CDR3 is TGTGCCAGCAGCTTTTCTCCGTCAGGGCAGGGTGAGCAGTTCTTC. This codes for CASSFSPSGQGEQFF.

The chain couples TRBV6-2 or TRBV6-3 to TRBJ2-5; weak D call: TRBD1 (5 bases). The length of the CDR3 is 13 residues. Germline V gene data show CDR1 as MNHEY and CDR2 as SVGEGT. Trimming left V 0 bases short and J 9 bases short, with 11 bases between. The CDR3 reads CASSYSPPRAQYF. The CDR3 DNA reads as TGTGCCAGCAGTTACTCCCCGCCCAGGGCCCAGTACTTC.

This clonotype was detected a few times. The chain has TRBV6-1 and TRBJ2-1; 9 nucleotides agree with TRBD1. This CDR3 is built from 12 residues. The germline V gene encodes CDR1 MNHNS and CDR2 SASEGT. The CDR3, as DNA: TGTGCAGCGGGACAGGGTGCATTTGAGCAGTTCTTC. Amino acid sequence: CAAGQGAFEQFF.

This clonotype was seen a few times. This chain connects TRBV11-2 to TRBJ1-2; 10 bases align to TRBD1. V lost 5 bases to trimming and J lost 4 bases; unmatched junction nucleotides: 13. This CDR3 has 17 residues. Germline assignment: CDR1 SGHAT and CDR2 FQNNGV. CDR3 residues: CASSPFPRTGGFYGYTF. For the CDR3, the DNA is TGTGCCAGCAGCCCCTTCCCCCGGACAGGGGGTTTCTATGGCTACACCTTC.

The chain carries TRBV6-2 or TRBV6-3 and TRBJ2-7, with 8 bases matching TRBD1. The V and J ends lost 2 bases and 9 bases, in that order; junction bases with no gene match: 3. This CDR3 comprises 12 residues. Germline V lookup: CDR1 MNHEY, CDR2 SVGEGT. The CDR3 region is CASSYGQGGQYF. The DNA of the CDR3 is TGTGCCAGCAGTTACGGACAGGGTGGGCAGTACTTC.

The V call is TRBV5-6, the J call TRBJ1-5; 8 bases agree with TRBD1. The junction had 9 bases not matched to a gene; V was cut back by 4 bases and J by 3 bases. The CDR3 has 16 residues. Germline-derived CDR1 and CDR2 are SGHDT and YYEEEE. The CDR3 region is CASSTTGGGNNQPQHF. CDR3 nucleotide sequence: TGTGCCAGCAGCACCACAGGGGGAGGTAACAATCAGCCCCAGCATTTT.

In this sample, this clonotype turned up a few times. The rearrangement joins TRBV6-6 to TRBJ2-7; D gene ambiguous. V lost 2 bases and J lost 5, with 10 bases in between. The germline V gene encodes CDR1 MNHNY and CDR2 SVGAGI (reference sequence). The CDR3 sequence is 13 residues long. The CDR3 nucleotides are TGTGCCAGCAGTTACCGTAGCCACGACGAGCAGTACTTC. Encoded protein: CASSYRSHDEQYF.

The chain combines TRBV12-5 with TRBJ2-2, with D unresolved. The CDR3 has 16 residues. Germline V gene data show CDR1 as LGHNT and CDR2 as FRNRAP. The V gene lost 0 bases and the J gene lost 3 bases, with 11 bases spanning the gap. The CDR3 DNA follows: TGTGCTAGTGGTTTGGTAACTAAAACCGACACCGGGGAGCTGTTTTTT. This gives the protein CASGLVTKTDTGELFF.